The 4 T cell receptor beta chains below all came from one sample that was sequenced in a study of blood T cell repertoires in COVID-19. Using immunoSEQ multiplex PCR, the repertoire was profiled, and TCRdb retains in-frame clones only, with some absent. Found here are about 320,000 clones, about 84% of them singletons; the top ten hold 1.5% to 2%. The material sequenced was peripheral blood. Receptors were obtained from a woman aged 45-65 years with acute or convalescent COVID-19.

The chain uses TRBV2 and TRBJ1-1, with a tentative D call TRBD1 (6 bases). Germline V gives CDR1 SNHLY, CDR2 FYNNEI. The CDR3 consists of 13 residues. The ends were cut back, 5 bases at V and 12 bases at J, with 19 bases in the middle. CDR3 bases: TGTGCCAGCAGTTTAAGCGAGGGGGTCGGCACTTTCTTT. It specifies CASSLSEGVGTFF.

The chain employs TRBV18 and TRBJ1-6; the match to TRBD1 covers 7 bases. Per the germline V gene, CDR1 is KGHSH and CDR2 is LQKENI. The CDR3 has 16 residues. With V trimmed by 3 bases and J by 9 bases, 11 bases remained unmatched. CDR3 nucleotide sequence: TGTGCCAGCTCACCCTACGCTGTGACAGGGTTTTCACCCCTCCACTTT. Translation: CASSPYAVTGFSPLHF.

This clone is a singleton in its sample. The rearrangement joins TRBV6-2 or TRBV6-3 to TRBJ2-6, with a tentative D call TRBD1 (6 bases). The V end lost 5 bases, the J end lost 4 bases, and 12 bases lay between the germline ends. The CDR3 has 15 amino acids. Germline V CDR1 and CDR2: MNHEY, SVGEGT. The CDR3 DNA is TGTGCCAGCAGTAACAGGGTCGGGGGGGCCAACGTCCTGACTTTC. This sequence encodes CASSNRVGGANVLTF.

The gene calls are TRBV5-6 and TRBJ1-2, with 7 bases fitting TRBD1. V lost 2 bases, J lost 3 bases, and 10 bases stayed unmatched. The CDR3 spans 16 residues. CDR1 is SGHDT, CDR2 YYEEEE, per germline. CDR3 residues: CASSFYRDRTDYGYTF. CDR3 nucleotide sequence: TGTGCCAGCAGCTTCTACCGGGACAGAACTGACTATGGCTACACCTTC.